This passage covers 9 T cell receptor beta chains from one sample sequenced in a study of vaccination and CD4 T cells after COVID-19 (dated by TCRdb to between 2021 and 2024). Their antigens remain unidentified. The treatment or condition label corresponds to: roughly 10-day PBMC culture with coronavirus spike peptide pools or control peptides (ViraFEST assay). The method behind the library was PCR. Sequenced using an Illumina iSeq 100. TCR sequencing of DNA from cultured CD4+ T cells used the Oncomine TCR Beta short-read assay at the Johns Hopkins FTIC core. The raw public reads went through TCRdb reprocessing: fastp at Q25, MiXCR clone calling, in-frame beta chains kept. One record per CDR3 amino acid sequence lists the most common genes and DNA. The sample table records 9,500 or so distinct CDR3 sequences; approximately 24% of these occur just once. The ten largest clones take up under 60% of the sample.

The sequenced sample was CD4+ T cells from blood, cultured in vitro, obtained before SARS-CoV-2 vaccination. Receptors were obtained from a human donor who received a COVID-19 vaccine.

V and J are TRBV20-1 and TRBJ2-5; tentatively, D is TRBD2 (6 bases). Trimming stripped 0 bases from V and 0 bases from J, with 11 bases between. CDR1 DFQATT and CDR2 SNEGSKA come from the germline V gene (reference sequence). There are 15 residues in the CDR3. The CDR3 DNA is TGCAGTGCTAGAGACTCGGCGGGGTACCAAGAGACCCAGTACTTC. Translated: CSARDSAGYQETQYF.

This rearrangement joins TRBV11-2 to TRBJ2-7, with 9 bases aligning to TRBD2. The CDR3 covers 19 residues. CDR1 is SGHAT, CDR2 FQNNGV, per germline. V was clipped by 5 bases and J by 7 bases; unmatched bases: 24. CDR3 loop: CASSLPRMRPSGVTCEQYF. The DNA of the CDR3 is TGTGCCAGCAGCCTACCACGAATGCGTCCTAGCGGGGTGACTTGTGAGCAGTACTTC.

This clonotype is deemed medium-sized. The chain employs TRBV6-1 and TRBJ2-5; possible D gene TRBD1, 5 bases. Germline V gives CDR1 MNHNS, CDR2 SASEGT. The CDR3 is made up of 17 amino acids. Trimming shortened V by 5 bases and J by 5 bases, and 24 bases separated the two germline ends. Here the CDR3 DNA reads TGTGCCAGCAGTCAAACCACAGACAGCCTGGGGTCGGAGACCCAGTACTTC. This sequence encodes CASSQTTDSLGSETQYF.

The J gene is TRBJ2-6, the V gene TRBV6-1, with a possible D match to TRBD1 (6 bases). V was pared by 6 bases and J by 1 base, with 16 bases between. The germline V gene encodes CDR1 MNHNS and CDR2 SASEGT. The CDR3 sequence is 17 residues long. DNA for the CDR3: TGTGCCAGCAGAGAACAGGGTGGGGTGTCTGGGGCCAACGTCCTGACTTTC. Translating it yields CASREQGGVSGANVLTF.

V and J are TRBV5-1 and TRBJ1-6; TRBD1 might be the D (6 bases). V was shortened by 0 bases and J by 5 bases, with 12 bases between the two germline ends. The length of the CDR3 is 16 residues. The germline V gene encodes CDR1 SGHRS and CDR2 YFSETQ. The CDR3 region has the DNA TGCGCCAGCAGCTTGGCGGGGGCCCCTGATAATTCACCCCTCCACTTT. Translating gives CASSLAGAPDNSPLHF.

The chain links TRBV20-1 to TRBJ2-3; 13 bases agree with TRBD2. J was trimmed by 4 bases and V by 0 bases; bases with no gene match: 13. This CDR3 comprises 19 residues. The germline V gene encodes CDR1 DFQATT and CDR2 SNEGSKA (reference sequence). In DNA, the CDR3 is TGCAGTGCTAGAGACCTACTAGCGGGAGGGCCTGGGGTGGCAGATACGCAGTATTTT. This gives the protein CSARDLLAGGPGVADTQYF.

This sequence joins TRBV19 and TRBJ1-1; 7 bases align to TRBD1. This CDR3 spans 16 amino acids. Looked up from germline, CDR1 is LNHDA and CDR2 is SQIVND (reference sequence). The junction had 9 bases not matched to a gene; V was cut back by 1 base and J by 4 bases. CDR3: CASSIGVGRGLTEAFF. The CDR3 DNA reads TGTGCCAGTAGTATAGGGGTAGGAAGGGGGCTCACTGAAGCTTTCTTT.

Turning to this clonotype: Germline is not matched at one junction end, which may reflect a read error. The rearrangement joins TRBV9 to TRBJ1-2; tentatively, D is TRBD1 (5 bases). Germline loops: CDR1 SGDLS, CDR2 YYNGEE. The CDR3 extends over 13 amino acids. This CDR3 is CARSVEWGYGYTF. As DNA, the CDR3 is TGTGCCAGAAGCGTAGAGTGGGGGTATGGCTACACCTTC.

The V and J genes are TRBV15 and TRBJ1-5, with TRBD1 identical over 10 bases. The CDR3 sequence is 15 residues long. Trimming took 5 bases from V and 2 from J; bases not matched to a gene: 3. Germline loops: CDR1 LNHNV, CDR2 YYDKDF (reference sequence). The CDR3 here is CATSGQGVGNQPQHF. CDR3 DNA sequence: TGTGCCACCAGCGGACAGGGGGTGGGCAATCAGCCCCAGCATTTT.